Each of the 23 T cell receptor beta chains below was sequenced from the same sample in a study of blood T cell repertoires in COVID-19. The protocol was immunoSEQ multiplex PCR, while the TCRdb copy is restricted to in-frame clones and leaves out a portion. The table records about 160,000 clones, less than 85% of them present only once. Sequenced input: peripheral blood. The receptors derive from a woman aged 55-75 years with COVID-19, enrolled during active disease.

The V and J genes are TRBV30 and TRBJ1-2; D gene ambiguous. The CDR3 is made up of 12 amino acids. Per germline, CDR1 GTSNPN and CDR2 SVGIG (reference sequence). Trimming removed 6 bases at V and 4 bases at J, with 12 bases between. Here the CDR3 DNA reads TGTGCCTGCACCGAGGTTACCTATGGCTACACCTTC. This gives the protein CACTEVTYGYTF.

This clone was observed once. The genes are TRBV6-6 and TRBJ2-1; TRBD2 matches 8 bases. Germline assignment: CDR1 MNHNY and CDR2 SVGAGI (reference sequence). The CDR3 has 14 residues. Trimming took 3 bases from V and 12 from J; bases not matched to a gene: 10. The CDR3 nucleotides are TGTGCCAGCAGTTATGCGGGGGGCCAAGTCGGGCAGTTCTTC. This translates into CASSYAGGQVGQFF.

Here the CDR3 reads CAWSFQGGYEQYF. The CDR3 DNA follows: TGTGCCTGGAGTTTTCAGGGGGGCTACGAGCAGTACTTC. The J gene is TRBJ2-7, the V gene TRBV30, with D possibly TRBD1 on 7 matching bases. V shed 2 bases and J shed 3 bases, with 11 bases lying between them. Germline V lookup: CDR1 GTSNPN, CDR2 SVGIG (reference sequence). This CDR3 is built from 13 residues.

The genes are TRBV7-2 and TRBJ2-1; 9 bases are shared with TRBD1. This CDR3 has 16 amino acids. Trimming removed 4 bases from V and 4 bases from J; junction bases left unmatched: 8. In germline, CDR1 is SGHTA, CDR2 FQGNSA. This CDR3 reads CASSSPGTGYYNEQFF. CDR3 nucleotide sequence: TGTGCCAGCAGCTCCCCCGGGACAGGGTATTACAATGAGCAGTTCTTC.

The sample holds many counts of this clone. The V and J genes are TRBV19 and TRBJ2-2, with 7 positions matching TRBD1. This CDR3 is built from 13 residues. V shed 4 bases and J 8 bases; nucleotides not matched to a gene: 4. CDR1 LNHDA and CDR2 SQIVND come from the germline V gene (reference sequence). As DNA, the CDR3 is TGTGCCAGTAGTAGGGGACAGTCAGGGGAGCTGTTTTTT. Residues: CASSRGQSGELFF.

Written as DNA, the CDR3 is TGTGCCAGCAGTTTATCGTTCCCGGGACTAGGATCCTACAATGAGCAGTTCTTC. Residues: CASSLSFPGLGSYNEQFF. The rearrangement uses TRBV27 and TRBJ2-1; 8 nucleotides agree with TRBD2. Germline V CDR1 and CDR2: MNHEY, SMNVEV (reference sequence). This CDR3 is 18 amino acids long. V trimming: 0 bases; J trimming: 1 base; junction bases outside the gene matches: 8.

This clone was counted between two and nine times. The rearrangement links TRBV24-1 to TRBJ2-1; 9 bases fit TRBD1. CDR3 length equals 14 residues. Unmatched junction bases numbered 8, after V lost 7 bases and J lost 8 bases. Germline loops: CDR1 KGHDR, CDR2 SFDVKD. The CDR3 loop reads CATRPGQGSHEQFF. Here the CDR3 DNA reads TGTGCCACCAGACCGGGACAGGGTTCTCATGAGCAGTTCTTC.

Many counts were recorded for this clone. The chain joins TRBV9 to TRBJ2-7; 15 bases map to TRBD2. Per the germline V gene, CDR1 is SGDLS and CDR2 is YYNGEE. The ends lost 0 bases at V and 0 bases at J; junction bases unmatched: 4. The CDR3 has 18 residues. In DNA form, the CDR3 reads TGTGCCAGCAGCGTAGGGACTAGCGGGAGGGAGAGCTCCTACGAGCAGTACTTC. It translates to CASSVGTSGRESSYEQYF.

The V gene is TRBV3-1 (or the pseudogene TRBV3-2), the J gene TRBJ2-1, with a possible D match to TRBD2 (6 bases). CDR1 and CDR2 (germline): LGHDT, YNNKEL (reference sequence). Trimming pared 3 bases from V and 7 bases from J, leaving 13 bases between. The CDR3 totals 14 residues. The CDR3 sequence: CASSQRGRWNEQFF. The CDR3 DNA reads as TGTGCCAGCAGCCAGCGGGGAAGATGGAATGAGCAGTTCTTC.

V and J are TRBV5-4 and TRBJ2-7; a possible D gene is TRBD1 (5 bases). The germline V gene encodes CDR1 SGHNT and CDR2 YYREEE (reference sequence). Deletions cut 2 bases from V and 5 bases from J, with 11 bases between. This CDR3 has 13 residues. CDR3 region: CASSLAGSHEQYF. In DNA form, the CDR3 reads TGTGCCAGCAGCTTAGCAGGGTCCCACGAGCAGTACTTC.

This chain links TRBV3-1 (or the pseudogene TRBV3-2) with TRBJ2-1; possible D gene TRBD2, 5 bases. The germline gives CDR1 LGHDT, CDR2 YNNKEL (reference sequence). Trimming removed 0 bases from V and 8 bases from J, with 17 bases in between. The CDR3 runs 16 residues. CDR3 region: CASSQDRGSAGDEQFF. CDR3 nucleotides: TGTGCCAGCAGCCAAGATCGAGGTAGCGCAGGCGATGAGCAGTTCTTC.

DNA of the CDR3: TGCGCCAGCACCCCGGGACAGGGTTTCTGGAAGCTGTTTTTT. Amino acids: CASTPGQGFWKLFF. This chain uses TRBV5-1 with TRBJ2-2, with 9 bases that match TRBD1. CDR1 is SGHRS, CDR2 YFSETQ, per germline. The CDR3 spans 14 residues. The V and J ends lost 6 bases and 12 bases, in that order; junction bases with no gene match: 12.

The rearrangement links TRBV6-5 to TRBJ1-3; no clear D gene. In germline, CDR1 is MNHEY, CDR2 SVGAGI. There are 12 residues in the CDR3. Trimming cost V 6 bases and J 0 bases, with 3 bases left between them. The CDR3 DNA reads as TGTGCCAGCAGGGCCTCTGGAAACACCATATATTTT. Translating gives CASRASGNTIYF.

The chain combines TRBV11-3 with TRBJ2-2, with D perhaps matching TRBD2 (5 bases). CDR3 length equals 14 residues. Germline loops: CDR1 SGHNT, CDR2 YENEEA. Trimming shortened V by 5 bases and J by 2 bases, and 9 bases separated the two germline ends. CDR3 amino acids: CASSPRGNTGELFF. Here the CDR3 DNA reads TGTGCCAGCAGCCCCCGGGGAAACACCGGGGAGCTGTTTTTT.

The CDR3 here is CASSESQPNRGRGYTF. The CDR3 nucleotides are TGTGCCAGCAGCGAATCCCAGCCCAACAGGGGAAGAGGCTACACCTTC. The chain uses TRBV6-1 and TRBJ1-2; TRBD1 matches at 7 bases. Germline V gene lookup returns CDR1 MNHNS and CDR2 SASEGT. This CDR3 has 16 amino acids. The junction had 18 bases not matched to a gene; V was cut back by 6 bases and J by 8 bases.

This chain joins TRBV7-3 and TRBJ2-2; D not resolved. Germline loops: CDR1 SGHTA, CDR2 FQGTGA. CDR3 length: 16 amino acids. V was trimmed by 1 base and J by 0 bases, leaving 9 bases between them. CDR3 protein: CASSLNRPTNTGELFF. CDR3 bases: TGTGCCAGCAGCTTAAATCGTCCTACGAACACCGGGGAGCTGTTTTTT. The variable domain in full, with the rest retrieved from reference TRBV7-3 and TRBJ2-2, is GAGVSQTPSNKVTEKGKYVELRCDPISGHTALYWYRQSLGQGPEFLIYFQGTGAADDSGLPNDRFFAVRPEGSVSTLKIQRTERGDSAVYLCASSLNRPTNTGELFFGEGSRLTVL.

CDR3 nucleotide sequence: TGCGCCAGCAGCTTGGATAGTAGCGGGTGGAGGGATACGCAGTATTTT. It is translated as CASSLDSSGWRDTQYF. The chain is built from TRBV5-1 and TRBJ2-3; 7 nucleotides align to TRBD2. CDR1 is SGHRS, CDR2 YFSETQ, per germline. This CDR3 comprises 16 residues. The V segment lost 0 bases and the J segment 6 bases; nucleotides outside the gene matches: 10. The full variable domain, its missing parts supplied by reference TRBV5-1 and TRBJ2-3, is KAGVTQTPRYLIKTRGQQVTLSCSPISGHRSVSWYQQTPGQGLQFLFEYFSETQRNKGNFPGRFSGRQFSNSRSEMNVSTLELGDSALYLCASSLDSSGWRDTQYFGPGTRLTVL.

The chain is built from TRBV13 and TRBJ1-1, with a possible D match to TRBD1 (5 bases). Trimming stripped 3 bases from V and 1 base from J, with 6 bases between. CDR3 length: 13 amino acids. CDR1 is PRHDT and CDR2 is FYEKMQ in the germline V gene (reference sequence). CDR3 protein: CASSLTENTEAFF. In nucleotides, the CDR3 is TGTGCCAGCAGCTTGACAGAGAACACTGAAGCTTTCTTT.

The CDR3 is CASRTRIRETQYF. For the CDR3, the DNA is TGTGCCAGCAGAACTAGGATTCGGGAGACCCAGTACTTC. The chain links TRBV28 to TRBJ2-5, with a weak D call TRBD2 (5 bases). V was cut by 6 bases and J by 5 bases, with 13 bases left in between. The CDR3 runs 13 residues. From germline, CDR1 is MDHEN and CDR2 SYDVKM.

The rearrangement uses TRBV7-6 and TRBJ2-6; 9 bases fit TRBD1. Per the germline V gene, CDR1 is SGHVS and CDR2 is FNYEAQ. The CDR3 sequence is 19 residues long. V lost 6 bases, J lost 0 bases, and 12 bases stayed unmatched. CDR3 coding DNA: TGTGCCAGCAGTAAGGGTGGGGACAGGGTTCCCTCTGGGGCCAACGTCCTGACTTTC. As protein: CASSKGGDRVPSGANVLTF.

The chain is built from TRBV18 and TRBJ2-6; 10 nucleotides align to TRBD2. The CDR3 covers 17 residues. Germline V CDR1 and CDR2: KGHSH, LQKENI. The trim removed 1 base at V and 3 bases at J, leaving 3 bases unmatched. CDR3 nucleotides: TGTGCCAGCTCACCACTTGTAGCGGGAGGTGGGGCCAACGTCCTGACTTTC. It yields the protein CASSPLVAGGGANVLTF.

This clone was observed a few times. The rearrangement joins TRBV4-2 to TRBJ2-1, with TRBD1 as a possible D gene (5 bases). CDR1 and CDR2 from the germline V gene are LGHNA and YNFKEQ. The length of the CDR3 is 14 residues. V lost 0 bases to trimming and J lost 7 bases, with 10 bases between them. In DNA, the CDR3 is TGTGCCAGCAGCCAAGAGGGGCAGGTTAATGAGCAGTTCTTC. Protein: CASSQEGQVNEQFF.

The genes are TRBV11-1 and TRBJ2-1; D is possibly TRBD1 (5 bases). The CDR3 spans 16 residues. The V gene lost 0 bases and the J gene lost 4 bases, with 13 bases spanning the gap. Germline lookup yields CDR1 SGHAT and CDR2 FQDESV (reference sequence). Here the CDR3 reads CASSLAYRTQYNEQFF. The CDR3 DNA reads TGTGCCAGCAGCTTAGCGTACAGGACCCAATACAATGAGCAGTTCTTC.